The following is a TCR beta chain sequence with its context. Its specific antigen is unknown. No base quality information exists; no much larger clone differs at one position. In the ophthalmopathy patients, disease was moderately to severely active, with a Clinical Activity Score of 3 or more, a NOSPECS grade of 4 or more, and a duration of less than 3 months. The study excluded patients with uncontrolled infections, other autoimmune diseases, pregnancy or lactation. Diagnoses were based on clinical symptoms, serum thyroxine and TRAb, thyroid ultrasound and orbital computed tomography. PBMCs were separated from under 11 ml of fresh peripheral blood using Ficoll-Paque density gradient centrifugation. Total RNA was extracted using Trizol reagent, and RNA quality was assessed on an Agilent 2100 Bioanalyzer. This specimen comes from a study of T cells in Graves' hyperthyroidism and ophthalmopathy (dated by TCRdb to between 2017 and 2020). With regard to the full study: Peripheral blood was sampled at the time of initial diagnosis, prior to any treatment. To identify distinguishing TCR V-J signatures, a discovery cohort of about a hundred patients was used, comprising roughly 45 with Graves' ophthalmopathy and around 57 with stable Graves' hyperthyroidism. Prospective prediction of ophthalmopathy was tested in an independent validation cohort of approximately 19 hyperthyroidism patients and 17 patients who later progressed to ophthalmopathy. For training and testing, the approximately 97 patients in the discovery cohort were randomly divided in a 7:3 ratio. In addition, the study compared T-cell repertoires in thyroid tissue and in blood from six Graves' hyperthyroidism patients. After sampling, hyperthyroidism patients received methimazole starting at 30 mg daily, and ophthalmopathy patients received high-dose intravenous methylprednisolone. TCR Vbeta CDR3 sequencing of roughly 140 peripheral blood samples (approximately 44 ophthalmopathy, around 80 hyperthyroidism and about 17 progressor patients) is reported in the paper. Study-wide conclusions, independent of this receptor: A 13 V-J signature model separated ophthalmopathy from stable hyperthyroidism, with over 85% sensitivity and 81% to 83% specificity in cross-validation and 80%/75% in testing. In validation, progression to ophthalmopathy was predicted by the model with almost 71% sensitivity and 72% to 85% specificity, a median of 6.5 months before onset. No statistical method was used to set the sample size in advance, and investigators knew the group allocation. Most expanded thyroid clonotypes (frequency above 0.001) were also detected in blood, a finding suggesting that blood repertoires may reflect thyroid immune responses.

The TCR beta CDR3 regions were amplified from RNA transcripts. The TCR CDR3 was subjected to a first round of RT-PCR using the HTBI primer set and the Qiagen OneStep RT-PCR kit. Libraries were constructed in a second round of multiplex PCR, after which size selection and purification were carried out. Libraries were sequenced paired-end with 100 bp reads on an Illumina HiSeq2000. Under the source paper's analysis protocol: SOAPnuke was used to process the raw data, with reads discarded if the reads contained adapters or uncalled bases, had a mean Phred below 15, or lacked an exact constant-primer or identifier match. COPE v1.2.5 was used to merge high-quality paired reads, and clonotypes were defined as unique nucleotide sequences. MiTCR v1.1 was used to align clonotypes to the IMGT TRBV, TRBD and TRBJ reference segments. The analysis included only V-J combinations with a frequency above 0.0001, which together covered more than 99% of the repertoires. The TCS score was defined as F50 (clonal expansion) divided by E x V (chaos), with BLOSUM62-based TCRdist calculated between CDR3 peptides within each V-J. Welch's t-statistics and random forest reduced around 510 V-J features to roughly 13, which were used in a naive Bayes classifier (R e1071). Thyroid-blood repertoire similarity was quantified with the Morisita-Horn index. The public reads were reanalyzed by TCRdb: fastp trimming at Q25, MiXCR alignment, in-frame beta chains only. One record per CDR3 amino acid sequence lists the most common genes and DNA. These V and J calls derive from TCRdb rather than the authors' analysis. This sample has fewer than 650,000 distinct CDR3 sequences in its table, and roughly 14% of those were observed once. The ten most abundant clones make up 3.5% to 4.5% of the sample.

The TCR comes from a woman aged 40 to 49 with Graves' ophthalmopathy. Specimen: blood.

The nucleotide sequence reads as follows: TGTGCCATAAGGCTGACGGAGAATAATTCACCCCTCCACTTT. Its coded protein is CAIRLTENNSPLHF. The V gene is TRBV10-3 and the J gene is TRBJ1-6, with the D gene not confidently named. CDR3 length: 14 amino acids, cysteine to phenylalanine. The retained sequence is limited to the CDR3, 42 bases, with the frame set at the first base. In the germline V gene, CDR1 corresponds to ENHRY and CDR2 to SYGVKD. The junction shows trimming of 9 bases on V and 5 bases on J, plus 14 bases between the germline ends.